Presented here are 2 T cell receptor beta chains from one specimen sequenced in a study of T cell changes during pregnancy in multiple sclerosis. The assay was immunoSEQ multiplex PCR, and TCRdb's table has in-frame clones only and misses some. The sample lists more than 70,000 clones, 93% occurring once. This sample comprised peripheral blood, obtained in the second trimester of pregnancy. The receptors here all came from a female donor with multiple sclerosis, enrolled in a pregnancy study.

This chain joins TRBV7-2 and TRBJ2-1; 9 nucleotides line up with TRBD2. V gave up 2 bases and J gave up 4 bases; unmatched junction bases: 3. CDR1 and CDR2 from the germline V gene are SGHTA and FQGNSA. The CDR3 runs 15 residues. The CDR3 nucleotides read TGTGCCAGCAGCTTATCGCTAGCGGGGTACAATGAGCAGTTCTTC. Its protein product is CASSLSLAGYNEQFF.

This chain joins TRBV18 and TRBJ1-1; 7 nucleotides line up with TRBD1. The CDR3 is made up of 17 amino acids. In germline, CDR1 is KGHSH, CDR2 LQKENI. V lost 0 bases to trimming and J lost 1 base; unmatched junction nucleotides: 8. For the CDR3, the DNA is TGTGCCAGCTCACCACCAGTAGGGACAGAGAAGAACACTGAAGCTTTCTTT. This gives the protein CASSPPVGTEKNTEAFF.